The rows below give T cell receptor beta chains drawn from one sample of a study of cytomegalovirus exposure and HLA in healthy donors. The assay was immunoSEQ multiplex PCR, and TCRdb's table has in-frame clones only and misses some. The table for this sample gives approximately 120,000 clones. Sequenced material: PBMCs. The receptors stem from a man aged 25 to 40 in good health and CMV-seronegative. CDR3s leave out the opening cysteine and the closing phenylalanine or tryptophan.

TRBJ2-7 | TRBV28 | ASRLIMDSTYEQY
TRBJ2-5 | TRBV6-5 | ASSPAGGEGETQY
TRBJ1-6 | TRBV5-6 | ASSPGGDSPLH
TRBJ2-1 | TRBV6-6 | ASSYGTPGLYNEQF
TRBJ2-6 | TRBV7-3 | ASSLFGGRSGANVLT
TRBJ2-1 | TRBV9 | ASSVDGREKDSYNEQF
TRBJ2-3 | TRBV5-1 | ASSIQGSDTQY
TRBJ2-3 | TRBV5-4 | ASSPTLREGGTDTQY
TRBJ2-5 | TRBV7-9 | ASSSRGQGEETQY
TRBJ1-1 | TRBV5-1 | ASSVVSMNTEAF
TRBJ2-1 | TRBV27 | ASSFSGGVKGQF
TRBJ2-1 | TRBV7-6 | ASSLAGGDYNEQF
TRBJ2-1 | TRBV12-5 | ASGSPASGRRSNEQF
TRBJ1-3 | TRBV5-4 | ASSSQSSGNTIY
TRBJ2-2 | TRBV19 | ASSIVVIAGILDTGELF
TRBJ1-2 | TRBV5-4 | ASSLPGTGEYGYT
TRBJ2-4 | TRBV6-6 | ASSSSSGGG
TRBJ2-3 | TRBV29-1 | SVQDREADTQY
TRBJ2-2 | TRBV11-1 | ASRWDRNTGELF
TRBJ2-7 | TRBV7-9 | ASSDGLAVHEQY
TRBJ2-1 | TRBV18 | ASSPGIGGAVTYNEQF
TRBJ2-2 | TRBV7-3 | ASSLLLGGPGELF
TRBJ1-1 | TRBV5-1 | ASTGGVGGLMNTEAF
TRBJ1-1 | TRBV4-2 | ASSHIRGLTEAF
TRBJ1-2 | TRBV27 | ASKSRQPLYGYT
TRBJ1-1 | TRBV7-9 | ASSLAASTEAF
TRBJ1-1 | TRBV5-4 | ASSFGTGETEAF
TRBJ2-1 | TRBV7-3 | ASSLGSGGVDEQF